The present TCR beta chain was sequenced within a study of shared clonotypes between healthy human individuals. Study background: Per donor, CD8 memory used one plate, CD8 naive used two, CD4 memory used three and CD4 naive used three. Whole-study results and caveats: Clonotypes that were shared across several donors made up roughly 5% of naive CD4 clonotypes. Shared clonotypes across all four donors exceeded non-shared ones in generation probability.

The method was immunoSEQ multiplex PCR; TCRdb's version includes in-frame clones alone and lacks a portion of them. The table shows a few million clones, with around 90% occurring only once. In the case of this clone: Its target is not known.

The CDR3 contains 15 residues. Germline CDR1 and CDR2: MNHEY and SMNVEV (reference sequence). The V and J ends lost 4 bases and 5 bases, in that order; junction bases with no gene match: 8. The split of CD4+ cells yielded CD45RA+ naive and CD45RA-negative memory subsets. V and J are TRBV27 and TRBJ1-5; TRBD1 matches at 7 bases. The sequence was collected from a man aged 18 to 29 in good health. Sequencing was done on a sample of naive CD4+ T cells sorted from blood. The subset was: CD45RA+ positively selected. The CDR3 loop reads CASSSAGTEYQPQHF. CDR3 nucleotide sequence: TGTGCCAGCAGTTCCGCCGGGACAGAATATCAGCCCCAGCATTTT.